These 16 T cell receptor beta chains came from one sample sequenced in a study of CD8 T cells in Susac syndrome. With random hexamers, reverse transcription was performed on about 0.5 to 1 ug of RNA. TCRdb used MiXCR to reprocess the immunoSEQ multiplex PCR reads, holding one entry per CDR3 protein. This repertoire shows over 130,000 distinct CDR3 sequences, 85% to 95% found once; its top ten account for over 0.095%. Sample: CD4+ T cells from PBMCs. The receptors come from a human donor with multiple sclerosis.

V is TRBV12-3 or TRBV12-4 and J is TRBJ2-1; TRBD1 matches 7 bases. This CDR3 has 15 amino acids. The V segment lost 7 bases and the J segment 5 bases; nucleotides outside the gene matches: 11. CDR3 amino acids: CASTPRGRGNNEQFF. CDR3 coding DNA: TGTGCCAGCACCCCTAGGGGGCGAGGAAACAATGAGCAGTTCTTC.

The V and J genes are TRBV4-2 and TRBJ1-1; 9 bases are a match to TRBD1. Germline values: CDR1 LGHNA, CDR2 YNFKEQ. This CDR3 has 17 amino acids. V lost 3 bases to trimming and J lost 1 base; unmatched junction nucleotides: 9. CDR3 protein: CASSHLGTGKRNTEAFF. The CDR3 DNA reads as TGTGCCAGCAGCCATCTCGGGACAGGGAAACGGAACACTGAAGCTTTCTTT.

CDR3 nucleotides: TGCGCCAGCAGCCCCGCCGGCAGGAATAGCAATCAGCCCCAGCATTTT. Translating it yields CASSPAGRNSNQPQHF. The rearrangement links TRBV5-1 to TRBJ1-5; D is unclear. CDR3 length equals 16 residues. V lost 4 bases and J lost 0, with 14 bases in between. The germline V gene has CDR1 SGHRS and CDR2 YFSETQ.

The chain recombines TRBV28 with TRBJ2-2, with TRBD2 matching 7 bases. The germline gives CDR1 MDHEN, CDR2 SYDVKM. This CDR3 has 15 residues. The trim removed 2 bases at V and 7 bases at J, leaving 7 bases unmatched. Here the CDR3 reads CASSLRRPSGGELFF. The CDR3 nucleotides are TGTGCCAGCAGTTTAAGGCGCCCTAGCGGCGGGGAGCTGTTTTTT. The variable domain in full, completed from reference TRBV28 and TRBJ2-2, reads DVKVTQSSRYLVKRTGEKVFLECVQDMDHENMFWYRQDPGLGLRLIYFSYDVKMKEKGDIPEGYSVSREKKERFSLILESASTNQTSMYLCASSLRRPSGGELFFGEGSRLTVL.

The CDR3 DNA reads as TGTGCCACCAGTGTGGGGACAGGGAACTATCAGCCCCAGCATTTT. Translation gives CATSVGTGNYQPQHF. The V and J genes are TRBV24-1 and TRBJ1-5; 9 bases map to TRBD1. This CDR3 contains 15 residues. After removal of 5 bases from V and 5 bases from J, the junction contained 6 bases not matched to a gene. Germline lookup yields CDR1 KGHDR and CDR2 SFDVKD.

This chain links TRBV7-8 with TRBJ2-2; D possibly corresponds to TRBD1 (6 bases). CDR3 size: 15 residues. V lost 5 bases and J 1 base, leaving 11 bases between the germline ends. The germline gives CDR1 SGHVS, CDR2 FQNEAQ. Written as DNA, the CDR3 is TGTGCCAGCAGCCCTCAACAGGGGAACACCGGGGAGCTGTTTTTT. Its translation: CASSPQQGNTGELFF.

The chain combines TRBV20-1 with TRBJ2-3; no clear D. The CDR3 extends over 13 amino acids. Germline V gives CDR1 DFQATT, CDR2 SNEGSKA (reference sequence). V dropped 6 bases and J dropped 2 bases, with 12 bases sitting between them. The CDR3 loop reads CSAPEDPTDTQYF. The CDR3 DNA is TGCAGTGCCCCGGAAGACCCCACAGATACGCAGTATTTT.

The DNA for the CDR3 is TGTGCCAGCAGCCCCCAACAGGGGTTAGAAGCTTTCTTT. Protein: CASSPQQGLEAFF. V is TRBV9 and J is TRBJ1-1; 7 nucleotides match TRBD1. The CDR3 sequence is 13 residues long. With 4 bases clipped from V and 8 bases from J, the junction kept 8 bases outside the gene matches. The germline V gene encodes CDR1 SGDLS and CDR2 YYNGEE. The variable domain in full, with the rest retrieved from reference TRBV9 and TRBJ1-1, is DSGVTQTPKHLITATGQRVTLRCSPRSGDLSVYWYQQSLDQGLQFLIQYYNGEERAKGNILERFSAQQFPDLHSELNLSSLELGDSALYFCASSPQQGLEAFFGQGTRLTVV.

The chain has TRBV6-5 and TRBJ2-7, with a weak D call TRBD1 (5 bases). The CDR3 contains 15 residues. V was cut by 0 bases and J by 5 bases, with 14 bases left in between. Germline CDR1 is MNHEY and CDR2 is SVGAGI. This chain's CDR3 is CASSYSRGGFNEQYF. DNA for the CDR3: TGTGCCAGCAGTTACTCTAGGGGCGGATTCAACGAGCAGTACTTC.

The V and J genes are TRBV5-1 and TRBJ2-5; D possibly corresponds to TRBD1 (5 bases). Looked up from germline, CDR1 is SGHRS and CDR2 is YFSETQ. V lost 3 bases, J lost 5 bases, and 8 bases lay in between. CDR3 length equals 12 residues. Here the CDR3 reads CASSYKGETQYF. The CDR3 DNA reads TGCGCCAGCAGCTATAAGGGGGAGACCCAGTACTTC.

The CDR3 loop reads CASSLGRAGTDTQYF. In DNA form, the CDR3 reads TGTGCCAGCAGCTTAGGCCGCGCGGGGACAGATACGCAGTATTTT. The chain combines TRBV13 with TRBJ2-3, with a tentative D call TRBD2 (6 bases). The CDR3 loop spans 15 amino acids. V gave up 0 bases and J gave up 3 bases, with 10 bases separating them. CDR1 is PRHDT and CDR2 is FYEKMQ in the germline V gene (reference sequence).

V gene TRBV28 combines with J gene TRBJ2-4; 9 bases are a match to TRBD2. J gave up 7 bases and V 6 bases, and 10 bases lay outside the gene matches. In germline, CDR1 is MDHEN, CDR2 SYDVKM. The CDR3 spans 15 residues. The DNA of the CDR3 is TGTGCCAGCAGCGCAGCAGCGGGGGGCCGGAACATTCAGTACTTC. This gives the protein CASSAAAGGRNIQYF.

A single count supports this clonotype. The V call is TRBV7-2, the J call TRBJ2-5; 11 nucleotides match TRBD2. The CDR3 runs to 15 residues. Germline V lookup: CDR1 SGHTA, CDR2 FQGNSA. Trimming removed 3 bases from V and 7 bases from J; junction bases left unmatched: 7. The CDR3 loop reads CASSFRLAGSGTQYF. DNA for the CDR3: TGTGCCAGCAGCTTCAGACTAGCGGGGTCCGGGACCCAGTACTTC.

This clonotype is a singleton in its sample. V usage is TRBV29-1 and J usage is TRBJ2-5; D not resolved. Trimming left V 4 bases short and J 5 bases short, with 14 bases between. In germline, CDR1 is SQVTM, CDR2 ANQGSEA. This CDR3 spans 13 amino acids. CDR3 residues: CSVGFGAPETQYF. For the CDR3, the DNA is TGCAGCGTTGGGTTCGGCGCGCCGGAGACCCAGTACTTC.

The chain recombines TRBV29-1 with TRBJ2-3; 9 nucleotides align to TRBD1. Trimming removed 5 bases from V and 4 bases from J; junction bases left unmatched: 7. Germline assignment: CDR1 SQVTM and CDR2 ANQGSEA. The CDR3 contains 14 residues. The CDR3 sequence is CSVLDRGFADTQYF. CDR3 nucleotide sequence: TGCAGCGTTCTGGACAGGGGCTTTGCAGATACGCAGTATTTT.

The chain joins TRBV7-9 to TRBJ2-6, with a weak D call TRBD1 (6 bases). Looked up from germline, CDR1 is SEHNR and CDR2 is FQNEAQ (reference sequence). V shed 6 bases and J shed 4 bases, with 13 bases lying between them. This CDR3 contains 15 residues. CDR3 protein: CASRQGQSGANVLTF. The CDR3 DNA sequence: TGTGCCAGCAGACAGGGACAATCCGGGGCCAACGTCCTGACTTTC.